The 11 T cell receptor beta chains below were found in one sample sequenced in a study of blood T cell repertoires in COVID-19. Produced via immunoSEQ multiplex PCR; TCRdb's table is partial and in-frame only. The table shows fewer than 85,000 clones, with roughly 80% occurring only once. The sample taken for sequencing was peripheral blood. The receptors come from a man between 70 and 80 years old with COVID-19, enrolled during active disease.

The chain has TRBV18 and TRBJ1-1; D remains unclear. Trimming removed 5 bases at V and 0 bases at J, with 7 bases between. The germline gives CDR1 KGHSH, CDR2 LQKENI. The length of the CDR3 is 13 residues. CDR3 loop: CASSSSLNTEAFF. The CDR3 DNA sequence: TGTGCCAGCTCATCGTCTTTGAACACTGAAGCTTTCTTT.

The CDR3 loop is CASSVVGLAGGGNEQFF. The CDR3 DNA reads TGTGCCAGCAGCGTAGTGGGTCTAGCGGGAGGGGGCAATGAGCAGTTCTTC. The rearrangement links TRBV9 to TRBJ2-1, with 12 bases lining up with TRBD2. There are 17 residues in the CDR3. With V trimmed by 0 bases and J by 6 bases, 7 bases remained unmatched. Germline V gene lookup returns CDR1 SGDLS and CDR2 YYNGEE.

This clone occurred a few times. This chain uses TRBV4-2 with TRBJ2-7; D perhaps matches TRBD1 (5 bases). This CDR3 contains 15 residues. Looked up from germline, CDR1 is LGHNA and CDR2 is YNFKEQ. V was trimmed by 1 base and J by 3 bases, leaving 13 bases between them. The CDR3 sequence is CASSQVVQQGYEQYF. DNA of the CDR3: TGTGCCAGCAGCCAAGTTGTCCAGCAGGGCTACGAGCAGTACTTC.

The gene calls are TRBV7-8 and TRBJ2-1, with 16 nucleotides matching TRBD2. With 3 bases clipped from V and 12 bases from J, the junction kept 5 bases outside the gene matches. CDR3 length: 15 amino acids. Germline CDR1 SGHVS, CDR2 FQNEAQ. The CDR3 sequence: CASSLGLAGGVGQFF. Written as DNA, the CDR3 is TGTGCCAGCAGCTTGGGACTAGCGGGAGGGGTCGGGCAGTTCTTC.

For the CDR3, the DNA is TGTGCCAGCAGTGACCCCGACAGGGGCGCGTCTATGAGGGTAGCTTTCTTT. This sequence encodes CASSDPDRGASMRVAFF. The rearrangement joins TRBV28 to TRBJ1-1; 8 bases map to TRBD1. This CDR3 region has 17 residues. Germline values: CDR1 MDHEN, CDR2 SYDVKM. The V segment lost 5 bases and the J segment 10 bases; nucleotides outside the gene matches: 21.

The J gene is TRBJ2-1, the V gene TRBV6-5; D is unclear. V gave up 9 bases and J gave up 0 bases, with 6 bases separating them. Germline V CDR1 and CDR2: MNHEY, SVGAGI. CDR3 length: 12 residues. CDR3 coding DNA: TGTGCCAGTTCTACCTCCTACAATGAGCAGTTCTTC. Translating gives CASSTSYNEQFF.

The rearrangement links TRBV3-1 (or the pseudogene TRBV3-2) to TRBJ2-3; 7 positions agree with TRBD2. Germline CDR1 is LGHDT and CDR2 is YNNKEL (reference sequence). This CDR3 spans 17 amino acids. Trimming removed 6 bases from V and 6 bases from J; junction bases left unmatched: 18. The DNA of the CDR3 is TGTGCCAGCAGTCCCGGGAGCGGGAAGAGTATGATGGATACGCAGTATTTT. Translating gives CASSPGSGKSMMDTQYF.

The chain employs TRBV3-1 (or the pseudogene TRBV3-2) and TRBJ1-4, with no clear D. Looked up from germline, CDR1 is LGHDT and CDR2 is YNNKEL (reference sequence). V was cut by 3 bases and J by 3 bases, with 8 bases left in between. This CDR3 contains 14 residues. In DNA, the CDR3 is TGTGCCAGCAGCCACCCCGGAGCTAATGAAAAACTGTTTTTT. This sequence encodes CASSHPGANEKLFF.

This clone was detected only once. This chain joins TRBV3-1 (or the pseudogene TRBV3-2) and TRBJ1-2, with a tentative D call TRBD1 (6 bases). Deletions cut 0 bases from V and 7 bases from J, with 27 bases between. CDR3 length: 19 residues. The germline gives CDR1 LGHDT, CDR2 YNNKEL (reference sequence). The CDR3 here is CASSQDGFWSQGKLGGYTF. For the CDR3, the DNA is TGTGCCAGCAGCCAAGATGGATTTTGGAGTCAGGGGAAGTTGGGTGGCTACACCTTC.

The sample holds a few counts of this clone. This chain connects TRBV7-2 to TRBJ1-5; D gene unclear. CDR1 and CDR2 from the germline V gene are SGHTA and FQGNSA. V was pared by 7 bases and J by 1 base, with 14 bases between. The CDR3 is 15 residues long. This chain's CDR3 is CASNFGLHSNQPQHF. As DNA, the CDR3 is TGTGCCAGCAACTTTGGCCTGCACAGCAATCAGCCCCAGCATTTT. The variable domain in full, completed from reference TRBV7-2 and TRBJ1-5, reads GAGVSQSPSNKVTEKGKDVELRCDPISGHTALYWYRQSLGQGLEFLIYFQGNSAPDKSGLPSDRFSAERTGGSVSTLTIQRTQQEDSAVYLCASNFGLHSNQPQHFGDGTRLSIL.

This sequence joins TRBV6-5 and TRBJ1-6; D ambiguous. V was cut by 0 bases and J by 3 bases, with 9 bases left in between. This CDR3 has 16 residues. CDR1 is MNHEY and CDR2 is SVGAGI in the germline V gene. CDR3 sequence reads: CASSYSSRSYNSPLHF. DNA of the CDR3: TGTGCCAGCAGTTACTCGTCGCGGAGCTATAATTCACCCCTCCACTTT.